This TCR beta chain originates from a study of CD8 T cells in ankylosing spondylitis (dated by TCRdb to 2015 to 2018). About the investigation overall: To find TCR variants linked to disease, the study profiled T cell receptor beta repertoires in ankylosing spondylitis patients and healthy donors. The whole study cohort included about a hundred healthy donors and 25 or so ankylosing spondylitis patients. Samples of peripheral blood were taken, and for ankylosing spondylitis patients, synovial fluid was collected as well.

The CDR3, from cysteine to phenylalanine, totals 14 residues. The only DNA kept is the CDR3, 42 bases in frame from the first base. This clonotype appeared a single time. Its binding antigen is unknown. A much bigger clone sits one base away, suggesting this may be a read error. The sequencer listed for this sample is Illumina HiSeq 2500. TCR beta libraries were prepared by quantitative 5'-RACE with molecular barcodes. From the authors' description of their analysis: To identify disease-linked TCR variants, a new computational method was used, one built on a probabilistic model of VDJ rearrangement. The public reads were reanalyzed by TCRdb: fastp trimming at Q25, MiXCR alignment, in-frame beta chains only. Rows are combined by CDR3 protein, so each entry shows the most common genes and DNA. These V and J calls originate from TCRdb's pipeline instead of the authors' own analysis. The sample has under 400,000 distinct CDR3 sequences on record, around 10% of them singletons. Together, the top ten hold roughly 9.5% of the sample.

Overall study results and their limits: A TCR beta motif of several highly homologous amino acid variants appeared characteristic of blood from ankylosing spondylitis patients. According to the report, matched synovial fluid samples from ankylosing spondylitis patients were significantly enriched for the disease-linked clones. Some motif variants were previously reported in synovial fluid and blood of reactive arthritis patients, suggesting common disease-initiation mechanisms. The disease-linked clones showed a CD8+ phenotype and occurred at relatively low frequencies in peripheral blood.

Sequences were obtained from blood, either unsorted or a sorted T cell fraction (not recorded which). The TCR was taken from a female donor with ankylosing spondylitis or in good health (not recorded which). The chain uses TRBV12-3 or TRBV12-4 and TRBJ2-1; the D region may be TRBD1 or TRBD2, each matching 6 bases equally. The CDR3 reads CASSPGAAYNEQLF. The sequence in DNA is TGTGCCAGCAGTCCGGGGGCCGCCTACAATGAGCAGCTCTTC.